This record concerns one T cell receptor (beta chain) sequence. These data originate in a study of OX40 agonist ivuxolimab in advanced cancers. CDR1 KGHSH and CDR2 LQKENI come from the germline V gene. The CDR3 totals 17 residues. The ends were cut back, 0 bases at V and 1 base at J, with 12 bases in the middle. Profiled with immunoSEQ multiplex PCR; TCRdb holds only in-frame clones, not every one. Of 65,000 to 95,000 clones listed, under 85% are singletons. The chain joins TRBV18 to TRBJ2-2; D might be TRBD1 (6 bases). Sequencing was performed on CD4+ or CD8+ T cells sorted from blood, taken in a trial of the OX40 agonist ivuxolimab. This receptor was identified in an adult with an advanced solid tumor such as melanoma, head and neck, liver or kidney cancer. The CDR3 protein is CASSPPTWGQNTGELFF. The CDR3 DNA sequence: TGTGCCAGCTCACCACCGACTTGGGGGCAGAACACCGGGGAGCTGTTTTTT.